This is a list of T cell receptor beta chains from one sample in a study of naive and memory T cell subsets. In TCRdb, the 5' RACE reads were re-called with MiXCR into one record per CDR3 protein. In the table there are around 56,000 distinct CDR3 sequences, around 8% of which are singletons. All receptors come from a female donor in good health. CDR3s include the opening cysteine and the closing phenylalanine or tryptophan. Fields, in order: CDR3 length, V gene, D gene, J gene, CDR3 protein. A D gene is named only where the DNA matches it firmly.

len: 15
v_gene: TRBV6-5
d_gene: -
j_gene: TRBJ1-1
CDR3aa: CASSYGTAYSSEAFF

len: 15
v_gene: TRBV12-3/TRBV12-4
d_gene: TRBD1
j_gene: TRBJ2-1
CDR3aa: CASSYADRAYNEQFF

len: 15
v_gene: TRBV11-2
d_gene: -
j_gene: TRBJ1-3
CDR3aa: CASRLQGSSGNTIYF

len: 13
v_gene: TRBV6-5
d_gene: TRBD2
j_gene: TRBJ2-1
CDR3aa: CATSGGAYNEQFF

len: 12
v_gene: TRBV29-1
d_gene: -
j_gene: TRBJ2-7
CDR3aa: CSVGKGRNEQYF

len: 15
v_gene: TRBV6-5
d_gene: -
j_gene: TRBJ1-5
CDR3aa: CASSENVRGNQPQHF

len: 14
v_gene: TRBV5-1
d_gene: -
j_gene: TRBJ2-1
CDR3aa: CASSEAYRVHEQFF

len: 11
v_gene: TRBV10-3
d_gene: -
j_gene: TRBJ2-7
CDR3aa: CAISEGSGQYF

len: 14
v_gene: TRBV20-1
d_gene: -
j_gene: TRBJ1-2
CDR3aa: CSAGGRETNYGYTF

len: 14
v_gene: TRBV20-1
d_gene: -
j_gene: TRBJ1-5
CDR3aa: CSARDRSSNQPQHF

len: 16
v_gene: TRBV7-2
d_gene: -
j_gene: TRBJ1-4
CDR3aa: CASSPDTGRANEKLFF

len: 16
v_gene: TRBV5-6
d_gene: -
j_gene: TRBJ1-6
CDR3aa: CASSGLMSSYNSPLHF

len: 16
v_gene: TRBV4-3
d_gene: -
j_gene: TRBJ2-4
CDR3aa: CASSQEDGGAKNIQYF

len: 15
v_gene: TRBV5-5
d_gene: -
j_gene: TRBJ1-6
CDR3aa: CASSSTQAPGSPLHF